Shown below are 6 T cell receptor beta chains from a single sample sequenced in a study of CD4 T cells in relation to SARS-CoV-2 and coronaviruses. Which antigens these TCRs recognize remains unknown. The repertoire was sequenced with immunoSEQ multiplex PCR; TCRdb's copy has only in-frame clones and lacks some. Among about 36,000 clones, approximately 80% were seen once, and the ten largest hold approximately 20%. The sequencing input was memory CD4+ T cells from PBMCs, cultured in vitro. The receptor set was obtained from an adult with COVID-19.

The chain has TRBV27 and TRBJ2-3, with no clear D. The germline CDR1 and CDR2 sequences are MNHEY and SMNVEV (reference sequence). This CDR3 spans 13 amino acids. Trimming removed 0 bases from V and 5 bases from J, with 6 bases in between. Here the CDR3 DNA reads TGTGCCAGCAGTTTATCCAGAGGAGATACGCAGTATTTT. Encoded protein: CASSLSRGDTQYF.

This chain connects TRBV4-3 to TRBJ2-1, with 11 bases that match TRBD2. Germline V lookup: CDR1 LGHNA, CDR2 YSLEER. This CDR3 is 16 amino acids long. J gave up 6 bases and V 1 base, and 5 bases lay outside the gene matches. CDR3 residues: CASSQGVAGGINEQFF. For the CDR3, the DNA is TGCGCCAGCAGCCAAGGGGTAGCGGGAGGGATCAATGAGCAGTTCTTC.

The chain recombines TRBV11-2 with TRBJ2-1; D not certain. In germline, CDR1 is SGHAT, CDR2 FQNNGV. The V and J ends lost 5 bases and 5 bases respectively, with 19 bases between them. The CDR3 has 16 residues. The chain's CDR3 is CASSRSITTYDNEQFF. The CDR3 bases are TGTGCCAGCAGCCGAAGTATCACTACGTACGACAATGAGCAGTTCTTC.

The chain joins TRBV2 to TRBJ1-6, with D possibly matching TRBD1 (6 bases). Germline V gene data show CDR1 as SNHLY and CDR2 as FYNNEI. This CDR3 is 15 amino acids long. The V end lost 5 bases, the J end lost 6 bases, and 14 bases lay between the germline ends. The CDR3 region has the DNA TGTGCCAGCAGTCGCCAACAAGGGGGTAATTCACCCCTCCACTTT. Amino acids: CASSRQQGGNSPLHF.

The V and J genes are TRBV28 and TRBJ1-5; D perhaps matches TRBD1 (6 bases). The CDR3 runs to 19 residues. V was shortened by 6 bases and J by 0 bases, with 24 bases between the two germline ends. CDR1 MDHEN and CDR2 SYDVKM come from the germline V gene. This CDR3 reads CASRPPPGDPINSNQPQHF. The CDR3 DNA is TGTGCCAGCAGGCCCCCCCCAGGGGACCCGATCAATAGCAATCAGCCCCAGCATTTT.

The chain is built from TRBV11-2 and TRBJ2-2; perhaps TRBD2 as D (5 bases). The germline gives CDR1 SGHAT, CDR2 FQNNGV. V lost 2 bases and J lost 7, with 14 bases in between. The CDR3 is made up of 15 amino acids. The CDR3 sequence: CASSLRGIKIGELFF. CDR3 DNA sequence: TGTGCCAGCAGCTTACGGGGTATTAAGATCGGGGAGCTGTTTTTT.